The clone carrying this TCR beta chain was observed many times. The V end was cut by 8 bases, the J end by 4 bases, with 22 bases between. CDR3 length equals 15 residues. The germline V gene has CDR1 DFQATT and CDR2 SNEGSKA (reference sequence). The sample originates from a study of T cells in Graves' hyperthyroidism and ophthalmopathy. Study at large: Peripheral blood was taken when the disease was first diagnosed, before any treatment began.

Amplification yielded TCR beta CDR3 regions, with RNA transcripts as the source. The HTBI primer set drove a first-round RT-PCR of the TCR CDR3. TCRdb fed the multiplex PCR reads into MiXCR, producing one record per CDR3 protein. This sample has about 37,000 distinct CDR3 sequences, with around 56% found just once. This chain links TRBV20-1 with TRBJ2-3, with TRBD1 as a possible D gene (7 bases). Sequences were obtained from blood. The clonotype comes from a man in his forties or fifties with Graves' ophthalmopathy. This CDR3 reads CSPNPFRGAADTQYF. CDR3 nucleotide sequence: TGCAGTCCGAACCCCTTCAGGGGGGCGGCAGATACGCAGTATTTT.